The 17 T cell receptor beta chains below come from one sample, sequenced in a study of blood T cell repertoires in COVID-19. Assay: immunoSEQ multiplex PCR; the TCRdb copy retains only in-frame clones and omits some. In the table there are about 81,000 clones, roughly four fifths of which are singletons. Sequencing was done on a sample of peripheral blood. These receptors originate from a human donor in a cohort sampled during active COVID-19.

J is TRBJ1-1 and V is TRBV5-6; a possible D gene is TRBD1 (5 bases). The CDR3 runs 14 residues. The ends were cut back, 4 bases at V and 5 bases at J, with 15 bases in the middle. Per the germline V gene, CDR1 is SGHDT and CDR2 is YYEEEE. The CDR3 sequence: CASSRTGVRTEAFF. The DNA for the CDR3 is TGTGCCAGCAGCCGGACGGGGGTGCGGACTGAAGCTTTCTTT.

This clone is classed as medium-sized. The chain is built from TRBV25-1 and TRBJ2-5; a possible D gene is TRBD2 (5 bases). CDR3 length equals 12 residues. Per the germline V gene, CDR1 is MGHDK and CDR2 is SYGVNS. V shed 1 base and J shed 5 bases, with 5 bases lying between them. The CDR3 DNA reads TGTGCCAGCAGTGAATCGGGGGAGACCCAGTACTTC. Its translation is CASSESGETQYF.

The chain carries TRBV6-4 and TRBJ2-3; tentative D call: TRBD2 (7 bases). Per the germline V gene, CDR1 is MRHNA and CDR2 is SNTAGT. V gave up 7 bases and J gave up 0 bases, with 11 bases separating them. This CDR3 comprises 14 residues. The CDR3 sequence: CASTGGQSTDTQYF. In DNA, the CDR3 is TGTGCCAGCACCGGGGGGCAGAGCACAGATACGCAGTATTTT.

The chain carries TRBV13 and TRBJ2-3, with 7 bases that match TRBD1. Germline values: CDR1 PRHDT, CDR2 FYEKMQ (reference sequence). Losses at the gene ends were 3 bases for V and 0 bases for J; bases not matched to a gene: 6. The CDR3 runs to 16 residues. CDR3 coding DNA: TGTGCCAGCAGCTTCCGGGACAGCCCTAGCACAGATACGCAGTATTTT. This encodes CASSFRDSPSTDTQYF. Filled out from reference TRBV13 and TRBJ2-3, the complete variable domain reads AAGVIQSPRHLIKEKRETATLKCYPIPRHDTVYWYQQGPGQDPQFLISFYEKMQSDKGSIPDRFSAQQFSDYHSELNMSSLELGDSALYFCASSFRDSPSTDTQYFGPGTRLTVL.

The chain links TRBV10-3 to TRBJ2-7; 7 bases match TRBD1. V shed 6 bases, J shed 3 bases, and the junction held 11 bases outside the gene matches. Germline values: CDR1 ENHRY, CDR2 SYGVKD. The CDR3 contains 15 residues. Here the CDR3 reads CAISGFQGQNYEQYF. The CDR3 DNA sequence: TGTGCCATCAGCGGTTTTCAGGGACAGAACTACGAGCAGTACTTC.

The chain uses TRBV9 and TRBJ1-4; weak D call: TRBD1 (5 bases). In germline, CDR1 is SGDLS, CDR2 YYNGEE. V shed 0 bases and J shed 10 bases, with 13 bases lying between them. The CDR3 consists of 14 residues. The CDR3 nucleotides read TGTGCCAGCAGCGTAGAAGGGGAACAACGAAAACTGTTTTTT. The encoded protein is CASSVEGEQRKLFF. Looking up the rest from reference TRBV9 and TRBJ1-4 gives the full variable domain: DSGVTQTPKHLITATGQRVTLRCSPRSGDLSVYWYQQSLDQGLQFLIQYYNGEERAKGNILERFSAQQFPDLHSELNLSSLELGDSALYFCASSVEGEQRKLFFGSGTQLSVL.

The gene calls are TRBV6-5 and TRBJ1-6, with TRBD1 matching over 8 bases. The CDR3 extends over 15 amino acids. The trim removed 0 bases at V and 7 bases at J, leaving 2 bases unmatched. Germline values: CDR1 MNHEY, CDR2 SVGAGI. The CDR3 protein is CASSYSGTGNSPLHF. CDR3 in DNA: TGTGCCAGCAGTTACTCTGGGACAGGCAATTCACCCCTCCACTTT.

The chain uses TRBV12-3 or TRBV12-4 and TRBJ2-1, with D hard to call. CDR3 length: 11 residues. The V end lost 2 bases, the J end lost 8 bases, and 4 bases lay between the germline ends. CDR3 nucleotide sequence: TGTGCCAGCAGTTTATATGATGAGCAGTTCTTC. The encoded protein is CASSLYDEQFF.

This clone has just one count. The chain joins TRBV19 to TRBJ1-5; 12 bases are a match to TRBD1. The V gene end was trimmed by 7 bases and the J gene end by 7 bases; junction bases not matched to a gene: 11. The CDR3 has 16 residues. The V gene's germline CDR1 is LNHDA and CDR2 SQIVND (reference sequence). The CDR3 DNA is TGTGCCAGTAAAGGGTGGGACAGGGGGCAATCACAGCCCCAGCATTTT. Its translation is CASKGWDRGQSQPQHF. The full variable domain, rest sourced from reference TRBV19 and TRBJ1-5, is DGGITQSPKYLFRKEGQNVTLSCEQNLNHDAMYWYRQDPGQGLRLIYYSQIVNDFQKGDIAEGYSVSREKKESFPLTVTSAQKNPTAFYLCASKGWDRGQSQPQHFGDGTRLSIL.

V gene TRBV10-3 combines with J gene TRBJ2-7, with 11 bases matching TRBD1. The germline CDR1 and CDR2 sequences are ENHRY and SYGVKD. The CDR3 totals 14 residues. V gave up 7 bases and J gave up 3 bases; unmatched junction bases: 5. Here the CDR3 DNA reads TGTGCCATCAAGGGACAGGGGGAATACTACGAGCAGTACTTC. Protein: CAIKGQGEYYEQYF.

For this clone: Compared with germline, one end of the junction differs, possibly owing to a read error. This chain links TRBV5-1 with TRBJ1-2; 9 nucleotides match TRBD1. This CDR3 comprises 15 residues. Germline V gene lookup returns CDR1 SGHRS and CDR2 YFSETQ. The DNA for the CDR3 is TGCGCCAGCAGCTTGAGTCGGGGACAGGGTGATGGTTACACCTTC. It encodes CASSLSRGQGDGYTF.

The chain couples TRBV19 to TRBJ1-1; the D gene is possibly TRBD1 (6 bases). The CDR3 runs 15 residues. Per germline, CDR1 LNHDA and CDR2 SQIVND (reference sequence). V dropped 6 bases and J dropped 1 base, with 15 bases sitting between them. The CDR3 region has the DNA TGTGCCAGTAGACCCCAGGGGATCTCGAACACTGAAGCTTTCTTT. It codes for CASRPQGISNTEAFF.

The rearrangement links TRBV2 to TRBJ2-7, with a weak D call TRBD1 (5 bases). Germline CDR1 reads SNHLY; CDR2 reads FYNNEI. Trimming removed 8 bases from V and 5 bases from J, with 10 bases in between. The CDR3 is 11 amino acids. In nucleotides, the CDR3 is TGTGCCAGCCACAGGTTCAACGAGCAGTACTTC. Protein sequence: CASHRFNEQYF. Full variable domain (rest looked up from reference TRBV2 and TRBJ2-7): EPEVTQTPSHQVTQMGQEVILRCVPISNHLYFYWYRQILGQKVEFLVSFYNNEISEKSEIFDDQFSVERPDGSNFTLKIRSTKLEDSAMYFCASHRFNEQYFGPGTRLTVT.

The V gene is TRBV7-9, the J gene TRBJ2-7; possibly TRBD1 for D (5 bases). V dropped 1 base and J dropped 3 bases, with 13 bases sitting between them. The germline CDR1 and CDR2 sequences are SEHNR and FQNEAQ (reference sequence). The CDR3 has 15 amino acids. In DNA form, the CDR3 reads TGTGCCAGCAGCTTAGGGCCAGGGTTATTCTACGAGCAGTACTTC. Residues: CASSLGPGLFYEQYF.

This chain uses TRBV29-1 with TRBJ1-1; 8 positions agree with TRBD1. V was pared by 6 bases and J by 5 bases, with 14 bases of the junction left unmatched. Germline V gene lookup returns CDR1 SQVTM and CDR2 ANQGSEA. This CDR3 region has 15 residues. The CDR3 protein is CSVDRGPGVRTEAFF. For the CDR3, the DNA is TGCAGCGTCGACAGGGGACCAGGGGTTCGGACTGAAGCTTTCTTT.

This chain links TRBV18 with TRBJ2-7; TRBD2 is a possible D gene (5 bases). This CDR3 is built from 13 residues. Per germline, CDR1 KGHSH and CDR2 LQKENI. V was clipped by 2 bases and J by 5 bases, with 10 bases between them. The CDR3 sequence: CASSPILRDEQYF. The CDR3, as DNA: TGTGCCAGCTCACCAATATTGCGGGACGAGCAGTACTTC. The complete variable domain, with remaining parts taken from reference TRBV18 and TRBJ2-7, reads NAGVMQNPRHLVRRRGQEARLRCSPMKGHSHVYWYRQLPEEGLKFMVYLQKENIIDESGMPKERFSAEFPKEGPSILRIQQVVRGDSAAYFCASSPILRDEQYFGPGTRLTVT.

This rearrangement joins TRBV6-1 to TRBJ1-5; TRBD1 aligns across 8 bases. CDR1 is MNHNS, CDR2 SASEGT, per germline. V was pared by 4 bases and J by 0 bases, with 8 bases of the junction left unmatched. This CDR3 is 17 amino acids long. In DNA form, the CDR3 reads TGTGCCAGCAGTGCCTTGGGGACAGGTTATAGCAATCAGCCCCAGCATTTT. Its protein product is CASSALGTGYSNQPQHF.